The present entry profiles one T cell receptor (beta chain) with its context. Using immunoSEQ multiplex PCR, the repertoire was profiled, and TCRdb retains in-frame clones only, with some absent. The profile covers some 77,000 clones, with 95% to 97% appearing a single time and under 0.35% taken by the ten largest. CDR1 is MNHEY, CDR2 SVGAGI, per germline. Trimming stripped 2 bases from V and 2 bases from J, with 12 bases between. The CDR3 has 15 residues. The data were obtained in a study of technical replicates of blood from a few donors. The sequence came from a human donor in good health. Sequencing used T cells isolated from PBMCs. The chain couples TRBV6-5 to TRBJ1-2; perhaps TRBD1 as D (5 bases). Here the CDR3 reads CASSYAGQTNYGYTF. The DNA of the CDR3 is TGTGCCAGCAGTTACGCAGGGCAGACGAACTATGGCTACACCTTC.